Shown below are 25 T cell receptor beta chains from a single sample sequenced in a study of cytomegalovirus exposure and HLA in healthy donors. Sequenced by immunoSEQ multiplex PCR; TCRdb stores in-frame clones only, minus some. The sample lists 200,000 to 250,000 clones, less than 85% seen once, with less than 7% in the top ten. Sequenced: PBMCs. These receptors were taken from a woman younger than 30 in good health and CMV-seronegative.

CDR3: CATRGGAWNEQFF. The CDR3 coding sequence is TGCGCCACCCGCGGGGGGGCTTGGAATGAGCAGTTCTTC. The chain couples TRBV10-2 to TRBJ2-1; 9 positions agree with TRBD2. J was trimmed by 7 bases and V by 10 bases; bases with no gene match: 8. Germline CDR1 and CDR2: WSHSY and SAAADI. This CDR3 has 13 residues.

The gene calls are TRBV2 and TRBJ1-1; 7 bases agree with TRBD1. The CDR3 runs 13 residues. With V trimmed by 11 bases and J by 0 bases, 6 bases remained unmatched. Per the germline V gene, CDR1 is SNHLY and CDR2 is FYNNEI. CDR3 coding DNA: TGTGCCCCCAGGGACAGCCTGAACACTGAAGCTTTCTTT. Its protein is CAPRDSLNTEAFF.

The chain employs TRBV4-1 and TRBJ2-2; D remains ambiguous. The CDR3 has 14 residues. Trimming pared 0 bases from V and 4 bases from J, leaving 6 bases between. The germline gives CDR1 MGHRA, CDR2 YSYEKL. This CDR3 is CASSQELPTGELFF. The CDR3 nucleotides are TGCGCCAGCAGCCAAGAACTCCCCACCGGGGAGCTGTTTTTT.

The chain recombines TRBV6-5 with TRBJ2-1; D call uncertain. V lost 5 bases, J lost 6 bases, and 5 bases lay in between. This CDR3 spans 11 amino acids. From germline, CDR1 is MNHEY and CDR2 SVGAGI. The CDR3 protein is CASSRVNEQFF. CDR3 in DNA: TGTGCCAGCAGTAGGGTCAATGAGCAGTTCTTC.

The V gene is TRBV7-8, the J gene TRBJ2-1, with D possibly being TRBD1 (5 bases). Trimming took 3 bases from V and 3 from J, leaving 6 bases between them. Germline-derived CDR1 and CDR2 are SGHVS and FQNEAQ. The length of the CDR3 is 13 residues. In DNA form, the CDR3 reads TGTGCCAGCAGCTTCCAGGGCTACAATGAGCAGTTCTTC. Protein sequence: CASSFQGYNEQFF.

This rearrangement joins TRBV5-1 to TRBJ1-5; 8 nucleotides line up with TRBD1. The V gene's germline CDR1 is SGHRS and CDR2 YFSETQ. The CDR3 extends over 15 amino acids. V shed 0 bases and J 10 bases; nucleotides not matched to a gene: 9. The CDR3 region has the DNA TGCGCCAGCAGCTTGGGTACGGGACAGGCCGTTCCCCAGCATTTT. Its protein is CASSLGTGQAVPQHF.

CDR3 DNA sequence: TGCGCCAGCCGAGGCGGAGACTCCTACAATGAGCAGTTCTTC. Its protein is CASRGGDSYNEQFF. The gene calls are TRBV5-1 and TRBJ2-1, with D uncertain. This CDR3 comprises 14 residues. V was shortened by 7 bases and J by 0 bases, with 11 bases between the two germline ends. CDR1 and CDR2 (germline): SGHRS, YFSETQ.

The J gene is TRBJ1-2, the V gene TRBV19, with TRBD1 as a possible D gene (5 bases). The CDR3 is 14 amino acids. V dropped 5 bases and J dropped 8 bases, with 18 bases sitting between them. The germline gives CDR1 LNHDA, CDR2 SQIVND (reference sequence). The CDR3 protein is CASSPGPTLGGYTF. CDR3 sequence (DNA): TGTGCCAGTAGTCCGGGACCTACTTTGGGCGGCTACACCTTC.

The rearrangement links TRBV5-1 to TRBJ1-4; D may be TRBD1 (5 bases). Germline values: CDR1 SGHRS, CDR2 YFSETQ. The CDR3 is 14 residues long. Trimming shortened V by 3 bases and J by 8 bases, and 14 bases separated the two germline ends. The CDR3 DNA follows: TGCGCCAGCAGCTCGGGTTCGTGGGACGAAAAACTGTTTTTT. Translated, it gives CASSSGSWDEKLFF.

The V gene is TRBV28, the J gene TRBJ2-7; D is perhaps TRBD2 (6 bases). The CDR3 spans 14 residues. The V gene's germline CDR1 is MDHEN and CDR2 SYDVKM. V was cut by 5 bases and J by 9 bases, with 20 bases left in between. CDR3 protein: CASSNRAAGGVQYF. The DNA for the CDR3 is TGTGCCAGCAGTAACCGGGCCGCAGGAGGGGTGCAGTACTTC. The variable domain in full, with the rest retrieved from reference TRBV28 and TRBJ2-7, is DVKVTQSSRYLVKRTGEKVFLECVQDMDHENMFWYRQDPGLGLRLIYFSYDVKMKEKGDIPEGYSVSREKKERFSLILESASTNQTSMYLCASSNRAAGGVQYFGPGTRLTVT.

In DNA form, the CDR3 reads TGTGCCAGCAGTTTAAGGGATAATACGCAGTATTTT. Translated, it gives CASSLRDNTQYF. This chain joins TRBV28 and TRBJ2-3; D not certain. Trimming cost V 2 bases and J 7 bases, with 7 bases left between them. CDR3 length equals 12 residues. Germline CDR1 MDHEN, CDR2 SYDVKM.

The chain employs TRBV30 and TRBJ2-6; D gene unclear. V lost 4 bases, J lost 1 base, and 14 bases lay in between. The CDR3 extends over 16 amino acids. Per the germline V gene, CDR1 is GTSNPN and CDR2 is SVGIG (reference sequence). The CDR3 coding sequence is TGTGCCTGGATGGGCCCTCGCACGTCTGGGGCCAACGTCCTGACTTTC. Its translation is CAWMGPRTSGANVLTF.

The chain has TRBV6-6 and TRBJ1-2, with D hard to call. This CDR3 comprises 15 residues. V lost 5 bases and J lost 6, with 19 bases in between. The V gene's germline CDR1 is MNHNY and CDR2 SVGAGI (reference sequence). The CDR3 reads CASSAYPPGENGYTF. The CDR3 bases are TGTGCCAGCAGTGCCTACCCTCCGGGAGAAAATGGCTACACCTTC.

This clone was seen a few times. CDR3 in DNA: TGTGCCAGCAAGGTTGGGAACGCTAACTATGGCTACACCTTC. Its translation: CASKVGNANYGYTF. The genes are TRBV27 and TRBJ1-2; D is unresolved. Germline assignment: CDR1 MNHEY and CDR2 SMNVEV (reference sequence). CDR3 size: 14 residues. V was shortened by 7 bases and J by 0 bases, with 12 bases between the two germline ends.

The rearrangement uses TRBV7-3 and TRBJ2-1; D possibly corresponds to TRBD2 (6 bases). The CDR3 runs 18 residues. Germline-derived CDR1 and CDR2 are SGHTA and FQGTGA. Trimming cost V 0 bases and J 6 bases, with 21 bases left between them. The CDR3 is CASSLTSARRRELNEQFF. For the CDR3, the DNA is TGTGCCAGCAGCTTAACATCCGCTAGGCGTCGGGAGCTCAATGAGCAGTTCTTC.

This sequence joins TRBV4-1 and TRBJ1-6; 7 nucleotides match TRBD1. The V gene end was trimmed by 3 bases and the J gene end by 16 bases; junction bases not matched to a gene: 18. Germline assignment: CDR1 MGHRA and CDR2 YSYEKL. The CDR3 runs 16 residues. The CDR3 protein is CASSQGTGEIEAVLHF. For the CDR3, the DNA is TGCGCCAGCAGCCAGGGTACAGGGGAGATCGAAGCGGTTCTCCACTTT.

The rearrangement links TRBV18 to TRBJ1-3; D may be TRBD1 (5 bases). CDR3 length: 16 residues. V was clipped by 3 bases and J by 3 bases, with 15 bases between them. In germline, CDR1 is KGHSH, CDR2 LQKENI. This chain's CDR3 is CASSPSGRRNGNTIYF. CDR3 DNA: TGTGCCAGCTCACCCTCGGGACGGCGGAATGGAAACACCATATATTTT.

The V and J genes are TRBV30 and TRBJ1-1; D may be TRBD1 (6 bases). The CDR3 is made up of 17 amino acids. CDR1 is GTSNPN, CDR2 SVGIG, per germline (reference sequence). V shed 4 bases and J shed 4 bases, with 25 bases lying between them. CDR3 in amino acids: CAWIRPQGYSLRTEAFF. The CDR3 DNA reads TGTGCCTGGATTCGACCGCAGGGGTACTCTCTTCGCACTGAAGCTTTCTTT. Complete variable domain (other parts from reference TRBV30 and TRBJ1-1): SQTIHQWPATLVQPVGSPLSLECTVEGTSNPNLYWYRQAAGRGLQLLFYSVGIGQISSEVPQNLSASRPQDRQFILSSKKLLLSDSGFYLCAWIRPQGYSLRTEAFFGQGTRLTVV.

This chain connects TRBV30 to TRBJ2-7, with TRBD1 matching 7 bases. The germline V gene has CDR1 GTSNPN and CDR2 SVGIG (reference sequence). V shed 0 bases and J 5 bases; nucleotides not matched to a gene: 7. The CDR3 totals 14 residues. CDR3 sequence (DNA): TGTGCCTGGAGTGTTGTACAGGGGTGGGACGAGCAGTACTTC. It codes for CAWSVVQGWDEQYF.

The rearrangement joins TRBV19 to TRBJ2-2; D is uncertain. This CDR3 comprises 14 residues. CDR1 is LNHDA, CDR2 SQIVND, per germline (reference sequence). Between the trimmed V and J ends, which lost 2 bases and 5 bases, there was a span of 9 bases. CDR3: CASSISTRTGELFF. DNA for the CDR3: TGTGCCAGTAGTATAAGTACGAGGACCGGGGAGCTGTTTTTT.

The chain has TRBV4-1 and TRBJ1-3; no clear D. This CDR3 region has 16 residues. Trimming took 0 bases from V and 0 from J, leaving 9 bases between them. Looked up from germline, CDR1 is MGHRA and CDR2 is YSYEKL. The CDR3 DNA sequence: TGCGCCAGCAGCCAAGATAGGGTTCTCTCTGGAAACACCATATATTTT. Its translation is CASSQDRVLSGNTIYF.

The chain has TRBV2 and TRBJ2-3, with no clear D. Germline V gene data show CDR1 as SNHLY and CDR2 as FYNNEI. This CDR3 has 13 residues. Trimming removed 3 bases from V and 5 bases from J, with 9 bases in between. CDR3 nucleotides: TGTGCCAGCAGTGATCAGCCGGGAGATACGCAGTATTTT. This translates into CASSDQPGDTQYF. Full variable domain (missing parts from reference TRBV2 and TRBJ2-3): EPEVTQTPSHQVTQMGQEVILRCVPISNHLYFYWYRQILGQKVEFLVSFYNNEISEKSEIFDDQFSVERPDGSNFTLKIRSTKLEDSAMYFCASSDQPGDTQYFGPGTRLTVL.

This clone was recorded a few times. This chain links TRBV21-1 with TRBJ2-7; the table's D call, TRBD1, was not checked against the DNA. TRBV21-1 is described as a pseudogene. The CDR3 loop spans 17 amino acids. Here the CDR3 reads CASRDSSGVGLYYEQYF. CDR3 nucleotides: TGTGCCAGCAGGGACAGTTCTGGTGTCGGGCTGTACTACGAGCAGTACTTC.

The gene calls are TRBV5-1 and TRBJ2-7, with D perhaps assigned TRBD1 or TRBD2 (5 bases each). The V end was cut by 0 bases, the J end by 5 bases, with 12 bases between. Germline V gives CDR1 SGHRS, CDR2 YFSETQ. The CDR3 spans 14 residues. The CDR3 DNA reads TGCGCCAGCAGCTTGGGGCAGGGACGGGACGAGCAGTACTTC. It encodes CASSLGQGRDEQYF. The full variable domain, its missing parts supplied by reference TRBV5-1 and TRBJ2-7, is KAGVTQTPRYLIKTRGQQVTLSCSPISGHRSVSWYQQTPGQGLQFLFEYFSETQRNKGNFPGRFSGRQFSNSRSEMNVSTLELGDSALYLCASSLGQGRDEQYFGPGTRLTVT.

The rearrangement uses TRBV6-6 and TRBJ1-2; no firm D call. Germline V CDR1 and CDR2: MNHNY, SVGAGI (reference sequence). V was pared by 6 bases and J by 0 bases, with 17 bases between. The CDR3 totals 16 residues. CDR3 protein: CASRPGGLQPNYGYTF. In nucleotides, the CDR3 is TGTGCCAGCAGACCCGGTGGCCTCCAGCCTAACTATGGCTACACCTTC.